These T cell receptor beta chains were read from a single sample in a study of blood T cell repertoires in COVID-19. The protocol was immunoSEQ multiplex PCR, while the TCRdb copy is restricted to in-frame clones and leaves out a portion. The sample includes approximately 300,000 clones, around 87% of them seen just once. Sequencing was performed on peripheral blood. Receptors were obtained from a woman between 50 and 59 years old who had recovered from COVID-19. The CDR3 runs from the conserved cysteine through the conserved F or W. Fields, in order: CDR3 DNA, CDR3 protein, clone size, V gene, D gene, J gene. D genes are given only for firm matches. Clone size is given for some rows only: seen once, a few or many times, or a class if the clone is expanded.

CDR3 DNA: TGTGCCAGCAGCTTGGCCGGACTAGCGGGGGGGCACGAGACCCAGTACTTC
CDR3 protein: CASSLAGLAGGHETQYF
clone size: few
V gene: TRBV5-4
D gene: TRBD2
J gene: TRBJ2-5

CDR3 DNA: TGTGCCAGCAGTTTGAGACTGACAGGGTACTCTTACCTGTACTTC
CDR3 protein: CASSLRLTGYSYLYF
clone size: .
V gene: TRBV28
D gene: TRBD1
J gene: TRBJ2-4

CDR3 DNA: TGTGCCAGTAGTTCGATAGGGGACAGGGGGACCCAGTACTTC
CDR3 protein: CASSSIGDRGTQYF
clone size: .
V gene: TRBV19
D gene: TRBD1
J gene: TRBJ2-5

CDR3 DNA: TGCGCCAGCAGCTCAGGAATAAACATTAAGACAGACAAAAACTATGGCTACACCTTC
CDR3 protein: CASSSGINIKTDKNYGYTF
clone size: .
V gene: TRBV5-1
D gene: .
J gene: TRBJ1-2

CDR3 DNA: TGTGCCAGCAGCCCCGCCGGGAATCCCCCCCTCCACTTT
CDR3 protein: CASSPAGNPPLHF
clone size: few
V gene: TRBV11-2
D gene: .
J gene: TRBJ1-6

CDR3 DNA: TGTGCCAGTACTTTCGGGGGACAGATAAACACTGAAGCTTTCTTT
CDR3 protein: CASTFGGQINTEAFF
clone size: .
V gene: TRBV19
D gene: TRBD1
J gene: TRBJ1-1

CDR3 DNA: TGTGCCAGCAGTTTACGGGGCTATGGCTACACCTTC
CDR3 protein: CASSLRGYGYTF
clone size: .
V gene: TRBV27
D gene: .
J gene: TRBJ1-2

CDR3 DNA: TGTGCCAGCAGTCTCCCAGGGGGCGCGGGGGAGAACGAGCAGTACTTC
CDR3 protein: CASSLPGGAGENEQYF
clone size: .
V gene: TRBV27
D gene: .
J gene: TRBJ2-7

CDR3 DNA: TGTGCCAGCAGTGGACTAGCGGGGGGCTCCACAGATACGCAGTATTTT
CDR3 protein: CASSGLAGGSTDTQYF
clone size: .
V gene: TRBV6-1
D gene: TRBD2
J gene: TRBJ2-3

CDR3 DNA: TGTGCCATCACCCTGGACAGGGAGGGCAATGAGCAGTTCTTC
CDR3 protein: CAITLDREGNEQFF
clone size: .
V gene: TRBV10-3
D gene: .
J gene: TRBJ2-1

CDR3 DNA: TGTGCCAGCCCTCCCCCTTTAGAGACCCAGTACTTC
CDR3 protein: CASPPPLETQYF
clone size: .
V gene: TRBV27
D gene: .
J gene: TRBJ2-5

CDR3 DNA: TGTGCCAGCAGCAAACGCAGGGGGCGAAGACTGTACCAAGAGACCCAGTACTTC
CDR3 protein: CASSKRRGRRLYQETQYF
clone size: .
V gene: TRBV21-1
D gene: .
J gene: TRBJ2-5

CDR3 DNA: TGTGCCTGGACGGGACAGGGAGTTGAAGCTTTCTTT
CDR3 protein: CAWTGQGVEAFF
clone size: .
V gene: TRBV30
D gene: TRBD1
J gene: TRBJ1-1

CDR3 DNA: TGCGCCAGCAGGGGGGAGGGCTACCACAATGAGCAGTTCTTC
CDR3 protein: CASRGEGYHNEQFF
clone size: .
V gene: TRBV5-1
D gene: TRBD2
J gene: TRBJ2-1

CDR3 DNA: TGTGCCAGCACCCCGCGGGCCGGGGGGACCGGGGAGCTGTTTTTT
CDR3 protein: CASTPRAGGTGELFF
clone size: few
V gene: TRBV7-9
D gene: TRBD2
J gene: TRBJ2-2

CDR3 DNA: TGCGCCAGCAGCTTGGCTGGCGGTCCCTACGAGCAGTACTTC
CDR3 protein: CASSLAGGPYEQYF
clone size: .
V gene: TRBV5-1
D gene: .
J gene: TRBJ2-7

CDR3 DNA: TGTGCCAGCAGTTACGGGATAGCGGGGATCCAAGAGACCCAGTACTTC
CDR3 protein: CASSYGIAGIQETQYF
clone size: .
V gene: TRBV6-2/TRBV6-3
D gene: TRBD2
J gene: TRBJ2-5

CDR3 DNA: TGTGCCAGCAGCCAAGCGCAGGGTCGTAATCAGCCCCAGCATTTT
CDR3 protein: CASSQAQGRNQPQHF
clone size: few
V gene: TRBV3-1/TRBV3-2
D gene: .
J gene: TRBJ1-5

CDR3 DNA: TGTGCCAGCAGTCTGCAGGGGGCAAGCTCCTACGAGCAGTACTTC
CDR3 protein: CASSLQGASSYEQYF
clone size: .
V gene: TRBV27
D gene: TRBD1
J gene: TRBJ2-7

CDR3 DNA: TGCGCCAGCAGTTTCACACCGGGACTAGCGGGAATTTGGCACGAGCAGTACTTC
CDR3 protein: CASSFTPGLAGIWHEQYF
clone size: once
V gene: TRBV4-1
D gene: TRBD2
J gene: TRBJ2-7

CDR3 DNA: TGTGCCAGCAGCTCTTTGGCCATAACCTACAATGAGCAGTTCTTC
CDR3 protein: CASSSLAITYNEQFF
clone size: .
V gene: TRBV7-8
D gene: .
J gene: TRBJ2-1

CDR3 DNA: TGTGCCTGGAGTCCCCAACTAGCCGGTGAGCAGTTCTTC
CDR3 protein: CAWSPQLAGEQFF
clone size: once
V gene: TRBV30
D gene: .
J gene: TRBJ2-1

CDR3 DNA: TGTGCCTGGAGTTGGCTAGCGGGAGGGGGCGATGAGCAGTTCTTC
CDR3 protein: CAWSWLAGGGDEQFF
clone size: .
V gene: TRBV30
D gene: TRBD2
J gene: TRBJ2-1

CDR3 DNA: TGTGCCAGCAGTCTGGGGACAGACCACGAGCAGTACTTC
CDR3 protein: CASSLGTDHEQYF
clone size: few
V gene: TRBV27
D gene: TRBD1
J gene: TRBJ2-7

CDR3 DNA: TGTGCCATCAGCGTAGCCACAGATACGCAGTATTTT
CDR3 protein: CAISVATDTQYF
clone size: .
V gene: TRBV10-3
D gene: .
J gene: TRBJ2-3

CDR3 DNA: TGTGCCAGCAGCCCCTGGCCGGGATATGGCTATGGCTACACCTTC
CDR3 protein: CASSPWPGYGYGYTF
clone size: .
V gene: TRBV14
D gene: .
J gene: TRBJ1-2

CDR3 DNA: TGTGCCAGCAGTTATACAGGGTCCCCGGGGGAAAAACTGTTTTTT
CDR3 protein: CASSYTGSPGEKLFF
clone size: .
V gene: TRBV28
D gene: .
J gene: TRBJ1-4

CDR3 DNA: TGTGCCAGCAGGCAGGGGACCTTTTCCTACGAGCAGTACTTC
CDR3 protein: CASRQGTFSYEQYF
clone size: .
V gene: TRBV2
D gene: .
J gene: TRBJ2-7